A single T cell receptor (beta chain) is shown here with its context. Its antigen is unknown. No base quality values were provided; no much bigger clone lies one nucleotide off. This sample was taken from a study of shared clonotypes between healthy human individuals (dated by TCRdb to 2020 to 2022). For the wider study: Two women and a few men aged 18 to 49 years were included in the cohort. To estimate repertoire size and how much clonotype sharing occurs between individuals, the study deeply sequenced the blood TCR repertoires of about five healthy adults. To increase sequencing depth and limit assay-specific biases, TCR repertoire library preparation and sequencing were carried out by different laboratories using diverse techniques. Each donor's leukapheresis produced roughly between roughly 0.85 and 9.5 billion PBMCs. The research as a whole found: Sampling was restricted to blood, and TCR repertoires in tissue are likely to differ from TCR repertoires in blood. Pairwise subsampling indicated that sequencing depth was expected to affect the degree of clonotype sharing among donors. The genetic and exposure-history diversity represented was limited by the small number of donors.

TCR CDR3 regions were amplified from genomic DNA by multiplex PCR using the deep immunoSEQ assay. For each cell subset, the extracted genomic DNA was distributed evenly across all wells of several immunoSEQ 96-well plates, and each plate served as one replicate. Each replicate PCR for unsorted PBMC received approximately 300 ng genomic DNA, equal to around 30,000 T cell genomes. Unsorted PBMC genomic DNA was sequenced across ten immunoSEQ deep assay plates. Purified libraries were quantified with a Qubit 3.0 fluorometer, sized on a Bioanalyzer 2100, and re-quantified with the KAPA Library Quantification kit. Each immunoSEQ 96-well plate was sequenced on its own single-read 150-cycle Illumina NextSeq 550 flow cell. For the original study's pipeline: Because the immunoSEQ output included only junctional sequences and no quality scores, the filtering could not be the same as the filtering used for full-length reads. Sequences were annotated with PyIR, a Python wrapper for IgBLAST v1.9, using IMGT germline references to assign V/J genes and CDR3. Reads were removed for weak V/J assignments (E-value above 1e-6), missing CDR3, stop codons, out-of-frame junctions, or ambiguous translated residues. V3J clonotypes were defined as sequences sharing the same inferred V gene, J gene, and CDR3 amino acid sequence. The percentage overlap between two repertoires was calculated by dividing the number of shared unique clonotypes by the size of the smaller repertoire. Richness of each repertoire was evaluated using RTK rarefaction, the Chao1 estimator, and Recon v2.1 estimates of unobserved clonotypes. Sourced from immuneACCESS, this table was stored by TCRdb with only in-frame sequences that have V and J called. A share of the clones is absent; for the studies checked, an unresolved V gene accounts for under half, and the remainder has no known explanation. V and J calls and clone size come straight from that table; D and trimming were deduced from the DNA. This sample gives about 470,000 clones in total; more than 75% of them show up just once. Around 14% of the sample comes from the top ten.

The donors were healthy, HIV-negative adults who had no recently reported acute infections or vaccinations. Every donor was a Caucasian adult residing in Nashville, Tennessee, USA. For unsorted samples, 80 million to 100 million PBMCs were counted, and genomic DNA was extracted using the QIAamp DNA Blood Mini kit. After blood collection by leukapheresis, PBMCs were isolated using Ficoll-Histopaque density gradient centrifugation and then cryopreserved in the vapor phase of liquid nitrogen. Via the germline V gene, CDR1 is SGHRS and CDR2 YFSETQ. V has 4 bases trimmed and J has 2 bases trimmed; junction bases matching no gene number 6. Reading from cysteine to phenylalanine, the CDR3 counts 15 amino acids. CDR3 DNA only is kept here, 45 bases in frame from base 1.

This TCR was recovered from a woman aged 40 to 50 in good health. Some clones in this sample may be carry-over from other donors' samples. The sequenced material came from PBMCs. Rearrangement joined TRBV5-1 to TRBJ2-1, and TRBD1 aligns with 7 junction nucleotides. The DNA reads as follows: TGCGCCAGCAGCGCCGGGACAGCCCCCTACAATGAGCAGTTCTTC. This is translated as CASSAGTAPYNEQFF.